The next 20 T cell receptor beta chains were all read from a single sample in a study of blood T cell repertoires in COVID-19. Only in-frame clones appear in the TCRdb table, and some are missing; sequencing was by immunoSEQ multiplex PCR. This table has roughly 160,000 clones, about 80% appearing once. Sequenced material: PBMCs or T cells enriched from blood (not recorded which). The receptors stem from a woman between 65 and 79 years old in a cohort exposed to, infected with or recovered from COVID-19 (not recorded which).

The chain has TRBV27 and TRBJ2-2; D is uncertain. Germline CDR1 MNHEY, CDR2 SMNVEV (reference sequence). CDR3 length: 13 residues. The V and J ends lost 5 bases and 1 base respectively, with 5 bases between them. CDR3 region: CASSPRNTGELFF. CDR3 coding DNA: TGTGCCAGCAGTCCTAGGAACACCGGGGAGCTGTTTTTT.

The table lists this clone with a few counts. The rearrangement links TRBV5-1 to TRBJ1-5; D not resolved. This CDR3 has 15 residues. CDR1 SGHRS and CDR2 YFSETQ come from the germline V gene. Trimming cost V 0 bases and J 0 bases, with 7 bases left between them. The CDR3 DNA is TGCGCCAGCAGCTTGGGTTCAAATAGCAATCAGCCCCAGCATTTT. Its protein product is CASSLGSNSNQPQHF.

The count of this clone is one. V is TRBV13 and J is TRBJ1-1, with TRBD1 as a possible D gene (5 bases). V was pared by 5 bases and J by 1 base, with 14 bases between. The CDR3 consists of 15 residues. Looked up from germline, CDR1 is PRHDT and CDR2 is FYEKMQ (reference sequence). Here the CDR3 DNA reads TGTGCCAGCAGCCCCCTAGGGGAGGGGAACACTGAAGCTTTCTTT. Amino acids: CASSPLGEGNTEAFF.

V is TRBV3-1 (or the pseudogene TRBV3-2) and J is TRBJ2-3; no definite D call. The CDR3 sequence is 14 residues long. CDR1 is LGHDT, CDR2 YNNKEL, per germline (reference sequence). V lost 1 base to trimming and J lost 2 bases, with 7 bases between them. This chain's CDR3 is CASSQGAVTDTQYF. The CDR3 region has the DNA TGTGCCAGCAGCCAAGGGGCAGTCACAGATACGCAGTATTTT.

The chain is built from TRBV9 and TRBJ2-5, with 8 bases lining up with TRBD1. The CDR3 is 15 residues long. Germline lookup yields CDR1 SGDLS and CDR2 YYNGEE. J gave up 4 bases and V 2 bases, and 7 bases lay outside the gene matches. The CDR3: CASSVDREVGETQYF. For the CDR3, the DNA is TGTGCCAGCAGCGTGGACAGGGAGGTGGGAGAGACCCAGTACTTC.

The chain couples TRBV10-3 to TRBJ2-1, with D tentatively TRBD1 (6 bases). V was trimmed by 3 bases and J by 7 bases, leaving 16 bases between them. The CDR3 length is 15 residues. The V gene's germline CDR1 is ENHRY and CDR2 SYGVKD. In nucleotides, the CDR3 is TGTGCCATCAGTGACGGACAGCGGCGGGTAAATGAGCAGTTCTTC. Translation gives CAISDGQRRVNEQFF.

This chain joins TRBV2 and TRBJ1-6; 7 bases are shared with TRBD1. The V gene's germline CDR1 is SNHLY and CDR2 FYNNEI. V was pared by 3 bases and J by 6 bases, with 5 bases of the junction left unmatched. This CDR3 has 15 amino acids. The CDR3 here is CASSEGQGGNSPLHF. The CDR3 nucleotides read TGTGCCAGCAGTGAGGGGCAGGGGGGTAATTCACCCCTCCACTTT.

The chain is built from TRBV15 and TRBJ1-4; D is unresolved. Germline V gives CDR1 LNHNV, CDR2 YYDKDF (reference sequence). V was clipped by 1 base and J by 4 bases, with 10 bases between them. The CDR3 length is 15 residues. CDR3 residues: CATSRGLESNEKLFF. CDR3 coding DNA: TGTGCCACCAGCAGAGGCTTGGAGAGTAATGAAAAACTGTTTTTT. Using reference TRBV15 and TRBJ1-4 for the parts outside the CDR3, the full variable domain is DAMVIQNPRYQVTQFGKPVTLSCSQTLNHNVMYWYQQKSSQAPKLLFHYYDKDFNNEADTPDNFQSRRPNTSFCFLDIRSPGLGDTAMYLCATSRGLESNEKLFFGSGTQLSVL.

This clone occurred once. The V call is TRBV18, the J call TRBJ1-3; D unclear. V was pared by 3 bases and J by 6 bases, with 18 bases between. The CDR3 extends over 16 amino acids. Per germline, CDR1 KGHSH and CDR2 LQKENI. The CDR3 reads CASSPDGSTRTNTIYF. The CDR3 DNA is TGTGCCAGCTCACCCGACGGGAGTACTAGAACAAACACCATATATTTT.

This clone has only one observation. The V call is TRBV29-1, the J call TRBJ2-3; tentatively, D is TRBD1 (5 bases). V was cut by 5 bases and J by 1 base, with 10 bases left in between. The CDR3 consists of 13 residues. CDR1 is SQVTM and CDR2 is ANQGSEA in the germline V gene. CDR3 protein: CSVRVRGTDTQYF. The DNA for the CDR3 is TGCAGCGTTAGGGTCAGGGGCACAGATACGCAGTATTTT.

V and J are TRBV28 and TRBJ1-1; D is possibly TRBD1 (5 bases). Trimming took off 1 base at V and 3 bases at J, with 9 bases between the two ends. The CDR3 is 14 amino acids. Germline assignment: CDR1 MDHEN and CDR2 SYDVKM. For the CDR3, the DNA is TGTGCCAGCAGTTTATACGACAGAGACACTGAAGCTTTCTTT. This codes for CASSLYDRDTEAFF.

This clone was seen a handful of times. CDR3 sequence (DNA): TGTGCCAGCAGTGAATCCCGGGACTATGGCTACACCTTC. Translating gives CASSESRDYGYTF. The V and J genes are TRBV2 and TRBJ1-2, with no clear D. Per the germline V gene, CDR1 is SNHLY and CDR2 is FYNNEI. The CDR3 consists of 13 residues. Trimming removed 2 bases at V and 3 bases at J, with 7 bases between.

The DNA of the CDR3 is TGTGCCAGCTCACCGGGACTAGCCAAAAACATTCAGTACTTC. The encoded protein is CASSPGLAKNIQYF. The chain combines TRBV18 with TRBJ2-4; a possible D gene is TRBD2 (6 bases). CDR3 length: 14 residues. Germline-derived CDR1 and CDR2 are KGHSH and LQKENI. V lost 3 bases and J 0 bases, leaving 6 bases between the germline ends.

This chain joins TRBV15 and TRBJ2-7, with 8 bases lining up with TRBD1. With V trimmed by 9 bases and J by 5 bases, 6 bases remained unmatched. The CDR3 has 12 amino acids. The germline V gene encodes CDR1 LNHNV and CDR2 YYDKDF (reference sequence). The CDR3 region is CATIGQGNEQYF. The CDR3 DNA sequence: TGTGCCACGATAGGACAGGGTAACGAGCAGTACTTC.

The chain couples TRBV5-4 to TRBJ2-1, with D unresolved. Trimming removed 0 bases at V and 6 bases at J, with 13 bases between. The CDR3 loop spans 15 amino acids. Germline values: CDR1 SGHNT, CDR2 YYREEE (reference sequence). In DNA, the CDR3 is TGTGCCAGCAGCTTGGTAATAGGAGCGCTCAATGAGCAGTTCTTC. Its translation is CASSLVIGALNEQFF.

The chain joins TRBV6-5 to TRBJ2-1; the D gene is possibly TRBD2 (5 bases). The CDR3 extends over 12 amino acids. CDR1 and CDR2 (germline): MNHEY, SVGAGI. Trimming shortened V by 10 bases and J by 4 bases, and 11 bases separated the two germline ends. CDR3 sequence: CATATGYNEQFF. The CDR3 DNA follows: TGTGCCACCGCGACGGGGTACAATGAGCAGTTCTTC.

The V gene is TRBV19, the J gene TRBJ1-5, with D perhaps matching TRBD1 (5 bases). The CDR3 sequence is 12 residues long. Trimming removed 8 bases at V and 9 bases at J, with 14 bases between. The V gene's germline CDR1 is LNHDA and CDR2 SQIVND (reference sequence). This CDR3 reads CASGRVPGPQHF. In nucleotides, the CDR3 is TGTGCCAGTGGCAGGGTGCCTGGGCCCCAGCATTTT.

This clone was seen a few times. CDR3 residues: CAIKGRQNTEAFF. The CDR3 DNA reads as TGTGCCATCAAAGGCCGACAGAACACTGAAGCTTTCTTT. The V gene is TRBV10-3, the J gene TRBJ1-1, with unresolved D. V was trimmed by 7 bases and J by 1 base, leaving 10 bases between them. Germline-derived CDR1 and CDR2 are ENHRY and SYGVKD. The CDR3 consists of 13 residues.

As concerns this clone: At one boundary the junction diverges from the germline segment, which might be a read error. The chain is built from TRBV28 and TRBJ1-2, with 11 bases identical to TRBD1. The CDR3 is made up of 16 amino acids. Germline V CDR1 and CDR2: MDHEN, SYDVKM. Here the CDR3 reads CASSLWGQGEIYGYTF. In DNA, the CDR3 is TGTGCCAGCAGTCTATGGGGACAGGGGGAGATCTATGGCTACACCTTC.

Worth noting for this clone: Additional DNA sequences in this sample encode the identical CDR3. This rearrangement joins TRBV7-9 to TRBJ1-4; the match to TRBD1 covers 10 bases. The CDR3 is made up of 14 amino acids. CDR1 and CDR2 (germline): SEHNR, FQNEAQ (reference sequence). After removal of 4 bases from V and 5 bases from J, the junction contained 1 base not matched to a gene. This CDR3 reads CASSWTGGNEKLFF. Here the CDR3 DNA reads TGTGCCAGCAGCTGGACAGGGGGAAATGAAAAACTGTTTTTT.